This is a list of T cell receptor beta chains from one sample in a study of cytomegalovirus exposure and HLA in healthy donors. TCRdb keeps only in-frame clones here, not all; method: immunoSEQ multiplex PCR. The sample holds roughly 100,000 clones, around 15% seen once. Sequenced input: PBMCs. These receptors were obtained from a female donor in good health and CMV-seronegative. CDR3s include the opening cysteine and the closing phenylalanine or tryptophan. A D gene is named only where the DNA matches it firmly. Not all rows give a size; the values are once, few, many and, for expanded clones, a class.

abundance	v_gene	d_gene	j_gene	CDR3aa	CDR3nt
few	TRBV10-3	TRBD2	TRBJ2-1	CATGVAGDIQFF	TGTGCCACGGGGGTTGCGGGAGATATTCAGTTCTTC
.	TRBV27	.	TRBJ1-4	CASTPYEADRNEKLFF	TGTGCCAGCACCCCCTATGAGGCAGACAGAAATGAAAAACTGTTTTTT
once	TRBV2	.	TRBJ1-5	CASDEVVSGNQPQHF	TGTGCCAGCGATGAGGTGGTAAGCGGCAATCAGCCCCAGCATTTT
few	TRBV2	TRBD1	TRBJ2-2	CASRGTGNTGELFF	TGTGCCAGCAGGGGGACAGGAAACACCGGGGAGCTGTTTTTT
few	TRBV19	TRBD1	TRBJ2-3	CASNPTGASTDTQYF	TGTGCCAGTAATCCGACAGGGGCCAGCACAGATACGCAGTATTTT
once	TRBV27	.	TRBJ2-1	CASSLQRRENEQFF	TGTGCCAGCAGTTTACAGCGGAGGGAAAATGAGCAGTTCTTC
.	TRBV18	.	TRBJ2-5	CASSPQPQGRETQYF	TGTGCCAGCTCACCACAACCACAGGGGAGGGAGACCCAGTACTTC
.	TRBV5-1	TRBD1	TRBJ2-1	CASSLAQGANNEQFF	TGCGCCAGCAGCTTGGCGCAGGGGGCAAACAATGAGCAGTTCTTC
.	TRBV11-2	.	TRBJ1-5	CASSFEGRPPQHF	TGTGCCAGCAGCTTTGAGGGCCGACCGCCCCAGCATTTT
few	TRBV6-5	.	TRBJ1-2	CASSYKGEDGYTF	TGTGCCAGCAGTTACAAAGGGGAGGACGGCTACACCTTC
few	TRBV7-6	.	TRBJ1-5	CASSLIVNQPQHF	TGTGCCAGCAGCTTAATAGTAAATCAGCCCCAGCATTTT
few	TRBV7-9	TRBD1	TRBJ2-7	CASSSDQIGTGQPSYEQYF	TGTGCCAGCAGCTCCGACCAAATAGGGACAGGGCAACCCTCCTACGAGCAGTACTTC
.	TRBV10-1	.	TRBJ2-1	CASSDLDYNEQFF	TGCGCCAGCAGTGACCTAGACTACAATGAGCAGTTCTTC
few	TRBV5-1	.	TRBJ2-1	CASSLDVYEQFF	TGCGCCAGCAGCTTGGATGTATATGAGCAGTTCTTC
.	TRBV4-1	TRBD2	TRBJ2-6	CASSSLAGAGANVLTF	TGCGCCAGCAGCTCGCTAGCGGGGGCTGGGGCCAACGTCCTGACTTTC
few	TRBV4-2	.	TRBJ2-3	CASSQDGGRLRTDTQYF	TGTGCCAGCAGCCAAGACGGAGGCAGGTTACGCACAGATACGCAGTATTTT
.	TRBV5-1	.	TRBJ2-7	CASSLYTTTYEQYF	TGCGCCAGCAGCTTGTATACAACCACCTACGAGCAGTACTTC
few	TRBV6-5	TRBD2	TRBJ2-7	CASSSSGLIYEQYF	TGTGCCAGCAGTTCTAGCGGGTTGATCTACGAGCAGTACTTC
few	TRBV11-2	TRBD2	TRBJ2-7	CASSLDWRGGRYEQYF	TGTGCCAGCAGCTTAGATTGGCGGGGGGGCCGCTACGAGCAGTACTTC
few	TRBV12-5	TRBD2	TRBJ2-5	CASGLPSGGEQETQYF	TGTGCTAGTGGTTTGCCCAGCGGGGGGGAACAAGAGACCCAGTACTTC
.	TRBV4-3	TRBD2	TRBJ2-5	CASSLGTSGGQETQYF	TGCGCCAGCAGCCTAGGGACTAGCGGGGGGCAAGAGACCCAGTACTTC
.	TRBV19	.	TRBJ1-2	CASSTGDATYGYTF	TGTGCCAGTAGTACAGGGGACGCTACCTATGGCTACACCTTC
few	TRBV30	.	TRBJ2-5	CAWSVSYRREETQYF	TGTGCCTGGAGTGTAAGTTACAGGCGAGAAGAGACCCAGTACTTC
.	TRBV29-1	.	TRBJ2-7	CSVVYGSGHEQYF	TGCAGCGTTGTTTACGGGAGTGGCCACGAGCAGTACTTC
.	TRBV2	.	TRBJ2-3	CASSGLSMGTDTQYF	TGTGCCAGCTCGGGACTCTCAATGGGTACAGATACGCAGTATTTT
.	TRBV6-5	TRBD1	TRBJ1-4	CASSYSTGGEEKLFF	TGTGCCAGCAGTTACTCGACAGGGGGTGAAGAAAAACTGTTTTTT
.	TRBV7-8	.	TRBJ2-7	CASSVVGGLSEQYF	TGTGCCAGCAGCGTAGTGGGGGGTTTGAGCGAGCAGTACTTC
.	TRBV7-2	TRBD1	TRBJ2-5	CASSPRGRLRETQYF	TGTGCCAGCAGCCCAAGGGGGCGCCTCCGAGAGACCCAGTACTTC
.	TRBV9	TRBD1	TRBJ2-1	CASSVRDSSYNEQFF	TGTGCCAGCAGCGTCAGGGACAGCTCCTACAATGAGCAGTTCTTC
few	TRBV19	TRBD1	TRBJ1-2	CASTGQGANYGYTF	TGTGCCAGTACGGGACAGGGGGCGAACTATGGCTACACCTTC
few	TRBV2	.	TRBJ2-4	CASSEVSGLAKNIQYF	TGTGCCAGCAGTGAAGTTAGCGGTCTAGCCAAAAACATTCAGTACTTC
few	TRBV27	.	TRBJ1-5	CASSLRSDTRAWGQPQHF	TGTGCCAGCAGCTTGCGATCCGATACCAGGGCCTGGGGTCAGCCCCAGCATTTT
.	TRBV27	.	TRBJ2-2	CASTGVGPHTGELFF	TGTGCCAGCACCGGAGTCGGCCCTCACACCGGGGAGCTGTTTTTT
.	TRBV5-1	.	TRBJ2-6	CASSLLFGTSSGANVLTF	TGCGCCAGCAGCTTGTTATTCGGTACTAGCTCTGGGGCCAACGTCCTGACTTTC
.	TRBV7-8	.	TRBJ2-6	CASSFKQTGSEANVLTF	TGTGCCAGCAGCTTCAAGCAGACAGGTTCTGAGGCCAACGTCCTGACTTTC
.	TRBV7-8	TRBD1	TRBJ1-1	CASSLATGGPEAFF	TGTGCCAGCAGCTTAGCTACAGGGGGGCCTGAAGCTTTCTTT
few	TRBV5-1	.	TRBJ2-3	CASSFSDSTDTQYF	TGCGCCAGCAGCTTTAGCGATTCCACAGATACGCAGTATTTT
few	TRBV30	TRBD1	TRBJ1-4	CAWAAGGFNEKLFF	TGTGCCTGGGCCGCAGGGGGCTTTAATGAAAAACTGTTTTTT
few	TRBV29-1	.	TRBJ1-2	CSVEVETGYGYTF	TGCAGCGTTGAGGTAGAGACGGGCTATGGCTACACCTTC